The 2 T cell receptor beta chains in this list originate from one sample, sequenced in a study of shared clonotypes between healthy human individuals. Assay used: immunoSEQ multiplex PCR; TCRdb lists only in-frame clones, some missing. Of about 680,000 clones in the sample, just over 90% were seen once. CD45RO-negative cells were positively selected for CCR7, leaving out terminally differentiated effector memory CD45RA+ cells. Sample: naive CD8+ T cells sorted from blood. These receptors were collected from a man between 25 and 39 years old in good health.

The chain recombines TRBV27 with TRBJ2-7; D is ambiguous. CDR3 length: 14 residues. Trimming shortened V by 2 bases and J by 5 bases, and 13 bases separated the two germline ends. Germline assignment: CDR1 MNHEY and CDR2 SMNVEV (reference sequence). The CDR3 is CASSLIGELHEQYF. Here the CDR3 DNA reads TGTGCCAGCAGTTTAATCGGTGAACTCCACGAGCAGTACTTC.

The genes are TRBV29-1 and TRBJ1-2; D remains unclear. CDR3 length: 13 residues. V was shortened by 0 bases and J by 3 bases, with 8 bases between the two germline ends. The V gene's germline CDR1 is SQVTM and CDR2 ANQGSEA. The CDR3 nucleotides are TGCAGCGTTGAAGACCGTGCCTACTATGGCTACACCTTC. This translates into CSVEDRAYYGYTF.